This TCR beta chain came from a study of tumor-infiltrating lymphocytes in primary liver carcinoma. Total RNA amounting to roughly 450 ng was the source from which TCR beta cDNA was made with a constant-region primer. Investigators got TCR beta libraries out of three nested multiplex PCR rounds, done with slightly modified ARM-PCR. Two initial PCR rounds of about 11 cycles each paired TRBV1-TRBV30 forward primers with a C-beta reverse primer. TCRdb reanalysed the multiplex PCR reads using MiXCR and keeps one entry per CDR3 protein. The table shows some 180,000 distinct CDR3 sequences, with over 50% occurring only once. With V trimmed by 7 bases and J by 3 bases, 3 bases remained unmatched. CDR3 length equals 12 residues. Germline V gene sequence: CDR1 MDHEN, CDR2 SYDVKM. Unsorted whole blood yielded the blood RNA, and germline DNA was also extracted. This clonotype has just a few counts.

The rearrangement joins TRBV28 to TRBJ2-7; 7 bases line up with TRBD2. The TCR was taken from a man aged 40-49 years with primary liver carcinoma and hepatitis B virus infection. The sample comprised peripheral blood. The CDR3 DNA follows: TGTGCCAGCAAAAGCGGGGTCTACGAGCAGTACTTC. Its translation is CASKSGVYEQYF.